This T cell receptor beta chain emerged from a study of blood T cell repertoires in COVID-19. Study details: Acute and convalescent COVID-19 specimens originated in the United States, Italy and Spain. The cDNA or gDNA used as material had been derived from T cells, B-cell-depleted T cells, or PBMCs.

Trimming took 1 base from V and 3 from J, leaving 6 bases between them. The CDR3 loop spans 13 amino acids. Per germline, CDR1 MDHEN and CDR2 SYDVKM. Clones were read by immunoSEQ multiplex PCR, and TCRdb kept only the in-frame ones, dropping some. The sample lists roughly 80,000 clones, around 80% occurring once. Specimen: peripheral blood. The clonotype originates from a human donor in a cohort sampled during active COVID-19. The chain combines TRBV28 with TRBJ1-2, with D possibly TRBD1 on 5 matching bases. The CDR3 coding sequence is TGTGCCAGCAGTTTATTGGGGCACTATGGCTACACCTTC. Translation gives CASSLLGHYGYTF.